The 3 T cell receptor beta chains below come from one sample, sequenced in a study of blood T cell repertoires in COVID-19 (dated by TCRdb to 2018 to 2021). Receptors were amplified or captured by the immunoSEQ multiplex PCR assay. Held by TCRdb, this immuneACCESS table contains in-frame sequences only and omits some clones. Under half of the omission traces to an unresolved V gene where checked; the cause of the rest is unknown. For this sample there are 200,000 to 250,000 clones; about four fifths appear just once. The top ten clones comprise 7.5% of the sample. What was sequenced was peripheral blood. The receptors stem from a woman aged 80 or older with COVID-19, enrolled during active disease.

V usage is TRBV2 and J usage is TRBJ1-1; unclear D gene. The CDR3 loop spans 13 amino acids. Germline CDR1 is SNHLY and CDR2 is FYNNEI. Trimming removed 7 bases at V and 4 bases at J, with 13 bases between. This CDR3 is CASNTGMSTEAFF. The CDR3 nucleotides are TGTGCCAGCAATACGGGGATGAGCACTGAAGCTTTCTTT.

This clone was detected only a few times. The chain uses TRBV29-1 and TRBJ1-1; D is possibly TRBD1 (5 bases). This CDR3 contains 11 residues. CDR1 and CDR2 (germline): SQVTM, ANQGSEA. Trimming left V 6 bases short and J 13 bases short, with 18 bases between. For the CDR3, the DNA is TGCAGCGTCTCAACCGGGACTTTGGTTTTCTTT. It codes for CSVSTGTLVFF.

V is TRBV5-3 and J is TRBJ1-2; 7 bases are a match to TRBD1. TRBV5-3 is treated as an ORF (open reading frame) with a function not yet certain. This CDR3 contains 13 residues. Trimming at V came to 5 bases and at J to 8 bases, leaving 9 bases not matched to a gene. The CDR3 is CARSLTGIEGYTF. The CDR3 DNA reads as TGTGCCAGAAGTTTGACAGGGATCGAGGGCTACACCTTC.